A single sample gave rise to the 3 T cell receptor beta chains below, sequenced in a study of T-cell reconstitution after alpha-beta-depleted transplantation in children. It was with unique molecular identifiers that the TCRbeta library was prepared. TCRdb re-called the PCR reads with MiXCR, one entry per CDR3 protein. Among over 150,000 distinct CDR3 sequences listed, just under 6.5% were seen once. Sequencing was performed on PBMCs, taken before TCRalphabeta/CD19-depleted stem cell transplant. These receptors originate from a girl in the first two years of life with combined immunodeficiency, due to receive a stem cell transplant.

This clonotype was counted at least ten times. V gene TRBV5-6 combines with J gene TRBJ2-1; the D gene is possibly TRBD2 (6 bases). The V gene lost 3 bases and the J gene lost 0 bases, with 19 bases spanning the gap. This CDR3 is built from 18 residues. Germline values: CDR1 SGHDT, CDR2 YYEEEE. The DNA for the CDR3 is TGTGCCAGCAGCTGGGGGGAGTCGGGATGGAGCTCCTACAATGAGCAGTTCTTC. It specifies CASSWGESGWSSYNEQFF.

This clonotype was picked up many times. The chain joins TRBV12-3 or TRBV12-4 to TRBJ2-3, with D perhaps being TRBD1 or TRBD2 (5 bases each). CDR3 length equals 16 residues. Trimming shortened V by 4 bases and J by 6 bases, and 20 bases separated the two germline ends. The DNA of the CDR3 is TGTGCCAGCAGTTCAGAAGCCATAGCGACAGAGGATACGCAGTATTTT. Protein product: CASSSEAIATEDTQYF.

This clonotype was counted many times. The rearrangement uses TRBV7-8 and TRBJ2-1, with TRBD2 as a possible D gene (5 bases). V lost 3 bases and J lost 0, with 18 bases in between. CDR3 size: 18 residues. Germline lookup yields CDR1 SGHVS and CDR2 FQNEAQ. The CDR3 reads CASSFERTVLSSYNEQFF. As DNA, the CDR3 is TGTGCCAGCAGCTTTGAGCGGACTGTACTAAGCTCCTACAATGAGCAGTTCTTC.